These T cell receptor beta chains were read from a single sample in a study of shared clonotypes between healthy human individuals. Assay: immunoSEQ multiplex PCR; the TCRdb copy retains only in-frame clones and omits some. Of 2,500,000 or so clones listed, roughly 90% are singletons. The sequenced sample was naive CD4+ T cells from PBMCs. The origin of the receptors is a young man in good health. Some clones in this sample may be carry-over from other donors' samples. CDR3s include the opening cysteine and the closing phenylalanine or tryptophan. A D gene is named only where the DNA matches it firmly. A clone size is listed for some rows: how often the clone was seen (once, few, many), or a class if it is expanded.

V	D	J	size	CDR3	DNA
TRBV28	TRBD2	TRBJ2-3	NA	CASTSLGSLWREGRTDTQYF	TGTGCCAGCACCTCCCTTGGGTCATTATGGCGGGAGGGCCGTACAGATACGCAGTATTTT
TRBV7-3	TRBD1	TRBJ2-2	NA	CAGSATRDRGSTGELFF	TGTGCCGGCAGCGCGACCCGGGACAGGGGGTCCACCGGGGAGCTGTTTTTT
TRBV5-1	TRBD1	TRBJ1-3	NA	CASSLVPGQGSGNTIYF	TGCGCCAGCAGCTTGGTTCCAGGACAGGGGTCTGGAAACACCATATATTTT
TRBV10-3	TRBD1	TRBJ1-2	NA	CAISAGQGNYGYTF	TGTGCCATCAGTGCGGGACAGGGAAACTATGGCTACACCTTC
TRBV5-1	NA	TRBJ2-3	NA	CASSFLGSDTQYF	TGCGCCAGCAGCTTCTTAGGGTCAGATACGCAGTATTTT
TRBV28	TRBD1	TRBJ2-7	once	CASSPTGGGYEQYF	TGTGCCAGCAGCCCGACAGGGGGTGGGTACGAGCAGTACTTC
TRBV19	NA	TRBJ1-3	NA	CASSTGLSHPRGNTIYF	TGTGCCAGTAGTACGGGACTTAGCCACCCGAGAGGAAACACCATATATTTT
TRBV28	NA	TRBJ1-3	once	CASSLRSSGNTIYF	TGTGCCAGCAGTTTACGCAGTTCTGGAAACACCATATATTTT
TRBV10-3	TRBD1	TRBJ2-3	NA	CAIGGGQGQGTQYF	TGTGCCATCGGGGGAGGACAGGGACAAGGTACGCAGTATTTT
TRBV28	TRBD1	TRBJ1-5	NA	CASSPPTGGGQPQHF	TGTGCCAGCAGTCCCCCGACAGGGGGCGGTCAGCCCCAGCATTTT
TRBV27	NA	TRBJ1-2	few	CASSRGFVDGYTF	TGTGCCAGCAGTAGGGGGTTCGTAGATGGCTACACCTTC
TRBV5-4	NA	TRBJ2-3	NA	CASNGGDTQYF	TGTGCCAGCAACGGCGGTGATACGCAGTATTTT
TRBV18	TRBD1	TRBJ1-3	NA	CASSPPNPGQVTGNTIYF	TGTGCCAGCTCACCACCGAATCCGGGACAGGTCACCGGAAACACCATATATTTT
TRBV7-9	NA	TRBJ2-2	NA	CASSLVGGGELFF	TGTGCCAGCAGCTTAGTTGGCGGAGGGGAGCTGTTTTTT
TRBV28	TRBD2	TRBJ2-7	once	CASSPNLAGGPLEQYF	TGTGCCAGCAGCCCAAATCTAGCGGGAGGGCCCCTCGAGCAGTACTTC
TRBV12-2	NA	TRBJ2-1	NA	CASRLGGLAVYNEQFF	TGTGCAAGTCGCTTAGGAGGACTAGCTGTCTACAATGAGCAGTTCTTC
TRBV30	NA	TRBJ2-2	NA	CAWSTGWAGELFF	TGTGCCTGGAGTACGGGATGGGCCGGGGAGCTGTTTTTT
TRBV5-8	TRBD1	TRBJ2-7	once	CASSVGQTPSYEQYF	TGTGCCAGCAGCGTGGGACAGACGCCTTCCTACGAGCAGTACTTC
TRBV10-3	TRBD2	TRBJ2-1	NA	CAISARQGQGTSGSKDNEQFF	TGTGCCATCAGTGCGCGTCAGGGACAGGGGACTAGCGGGAGCAAAGACAATGAGCAGTTCTTC
TRBV29-1	NA	TRBJ2-5	NA	CSVVKGGRETQYF	TGCAGCGTTGTAAAAGGGGGACGAGAGACCCAGTACTTC
TRBV5-1	NA	TRBJ2-3	NA	CASSLEVAISTDTQYF	TGCGCCAGCAGCTTGGAGGTAGCTATAAGCACAGATACGCAGTATTTT
TRBV18	NA	TRBJ2-7	NA	CASSPIQSTSSEQYF	TGTGCCAGCTCACCAATACAGTCCACATCCTCCGAGCAGTACTTC
TRBV19	NA	TRBJ2-2	NA	CASSIEAGYANTGELFF	TGTGCCAGTAGTATAGAGGCAGGGTACGCAAACACCGGGGAGCTGTTTTTT
TRBV7-3	NA	TRBJ2-2	NA	CASSPDRFGELFF	TGTGCCAGCAGCCCCGACAGGTTCGGGGAGCTGTTTTTT
TRBV7-3	NA	TRBJ2-7	NA	CASSSSRTKIGEQYF	TGTGCCAGCAGCTCGTCAAGGACAAAAATTGGGGAGCAGTACTTC
TRBV28	NA	TRBJ1-3	NA	CATRLHSGNTIYF	TGTGCCACCCGCCTCCACTCTGGAAACACCATATATTTT
TRBV9	TRBD2	TRBJ2-1	once	CASSVDGTSISYNEQFF	TGTGCCAGCAGCGTAGACGGGACTAGCATTTCCTACAATGAGCAGTTCTTC
TRBV5-1	NA	TRBJ1-1	NA	CASSLDRGNTEAFF	TGCGCCAGCAGCTTGGATCGGGGGAACACTGAAGCTTTCTTT
TRBV9	TRBD1	TRBJ1-2	NA	CASSHIGGQGPKDGYTF	TGTGCCAGCAGCCATATAGGGGGACAGGGCCCAAAGGATGGCTACACCTTC
TRBV6-6	NA	TRBJ1-5	NA	CASRGSVRPQHF	TGTGCCAGCAGGGGCTCCGTTCGGCCCCAGCATTTT
TRBV6-6	NA	TRBJ1-1	NA	CASSYEAMNTEAFF	TGTGCCAGCAGTTACGAGGCGATGAACACTGAAGCTTTCTTT
TRBV29-1	NA	TRBJ2-2	NA	CSVGAGAGELFF	TGCAGCGTTGGGGCTGGGGCCGGGGAGCTGTTTTTT
TRBV28	NA	TRBJ1-1	NA	CASSGLNTEAFF	TGTGCCAGCAGTGGGCTGAACACTGAAGCTTTCTTT
TRBV7-8	NA	TRBJ1-2	NA	CASSLKGANYGYTF	TGTGCCAGCAGCTTAAAGGGGGCTAACTATGGCTACACCTTC
TRBV11-2	NA	TRBJ2-1	NA	CASSLVLRGNEQFF	TGTGCCAGCAGCTTAGTTCTGCGAGGGAATGAGCAGTTCTTC
TRBV4-2	NA	TRBJ2-3	NA	CASSTRDLRFSTDTQYF	TGTGCCAGCAGCACCAGGGACTTGAGATTTAGCACAGATACGCAGTATTTT